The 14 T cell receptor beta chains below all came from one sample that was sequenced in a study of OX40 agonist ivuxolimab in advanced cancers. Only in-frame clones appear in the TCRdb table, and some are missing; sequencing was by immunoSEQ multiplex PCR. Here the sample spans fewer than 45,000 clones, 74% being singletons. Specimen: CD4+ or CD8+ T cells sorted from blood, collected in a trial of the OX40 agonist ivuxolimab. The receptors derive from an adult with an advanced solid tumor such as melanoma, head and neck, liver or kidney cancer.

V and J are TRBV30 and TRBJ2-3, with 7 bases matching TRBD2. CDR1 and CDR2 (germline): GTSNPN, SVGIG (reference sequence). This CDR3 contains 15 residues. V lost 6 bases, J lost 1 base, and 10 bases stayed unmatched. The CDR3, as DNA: TGTGCCTGCCCCCCGGGCGGGGGAGGCACAGATACGCAGTATTTT. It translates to CACPPGGGGTDTQYF.

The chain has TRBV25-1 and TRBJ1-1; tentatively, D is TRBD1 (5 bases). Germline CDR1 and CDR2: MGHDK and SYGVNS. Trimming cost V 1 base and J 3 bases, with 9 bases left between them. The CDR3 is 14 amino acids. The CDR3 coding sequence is TGTGCCAGCAGTGAATGGGGGGGGTACACTGAAGCTTTCTTT. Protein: CASSEWGGYTEAFF.

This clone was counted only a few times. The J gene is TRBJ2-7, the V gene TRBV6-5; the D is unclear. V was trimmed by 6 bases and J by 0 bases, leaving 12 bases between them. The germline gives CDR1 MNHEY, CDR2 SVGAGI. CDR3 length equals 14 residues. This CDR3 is CASRYLISSYEQYF. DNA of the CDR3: TGTGCCAGCAGATACCTCATATCCTCCTACGAGCAGTACTTC.

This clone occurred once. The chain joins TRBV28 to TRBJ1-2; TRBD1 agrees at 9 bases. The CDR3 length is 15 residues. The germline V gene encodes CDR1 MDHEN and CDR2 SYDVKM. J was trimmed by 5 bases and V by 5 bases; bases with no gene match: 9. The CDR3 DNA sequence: TGTGCCAGCAGTACTACCGGGACAGGGCAATATGGCTACACCTTC. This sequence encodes CASSTTGTGQYGYTF.

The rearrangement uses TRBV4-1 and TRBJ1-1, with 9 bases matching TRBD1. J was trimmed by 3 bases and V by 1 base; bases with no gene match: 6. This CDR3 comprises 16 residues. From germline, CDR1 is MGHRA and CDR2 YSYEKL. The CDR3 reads CASSQGEGQGYTEAFF. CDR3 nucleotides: TGCGCCAGCAGCCAAGGGGAGGGACAGGGATACACTGAAGCTTTCTTT.

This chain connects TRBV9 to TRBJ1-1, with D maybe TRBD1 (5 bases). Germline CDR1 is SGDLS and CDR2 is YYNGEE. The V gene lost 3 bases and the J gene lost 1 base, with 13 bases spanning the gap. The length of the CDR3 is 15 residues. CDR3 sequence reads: CASSGGDRANTEAFF. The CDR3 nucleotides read TGTGCCAGCAGCGGGGGAGACAGAGCGAACACTGAAGCTTTCTTT.

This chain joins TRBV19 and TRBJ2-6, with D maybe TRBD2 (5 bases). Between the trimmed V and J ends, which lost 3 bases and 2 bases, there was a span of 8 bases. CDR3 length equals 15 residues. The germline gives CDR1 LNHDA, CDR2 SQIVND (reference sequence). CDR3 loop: CASSISGTGANVLTF. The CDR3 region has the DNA TGTGCCAGTAGTATCTCCGGGACTGGGGCCAACGTCCTGACTTTC. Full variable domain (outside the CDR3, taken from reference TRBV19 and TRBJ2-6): DGGITQSPKYLFRKEGQNVTLSCEQNLNHDAMYWYRQDPGQGLRLIYYSQIVNDFQKGDIAEGYSVSREKKESFPLTVTSAQKNPTAFYLCASSISGTGANVLTFGAGSRLTVL.

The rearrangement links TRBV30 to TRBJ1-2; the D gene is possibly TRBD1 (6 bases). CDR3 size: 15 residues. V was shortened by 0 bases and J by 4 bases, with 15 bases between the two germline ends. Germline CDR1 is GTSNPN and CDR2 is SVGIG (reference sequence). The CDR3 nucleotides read TGTGCCTGGAGTGTACGACTACAGGGTCGCTATGGCTACACCTTC. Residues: CAWSVRLQGRYGYTF.

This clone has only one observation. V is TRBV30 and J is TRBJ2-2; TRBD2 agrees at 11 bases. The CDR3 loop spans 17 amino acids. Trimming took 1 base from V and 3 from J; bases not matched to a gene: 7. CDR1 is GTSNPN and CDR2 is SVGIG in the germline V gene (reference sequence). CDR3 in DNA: TGTGCCTGGAGTGCTAGCGGGGGGTTGAGGTACACCGGGGAGCTGTTTTTT. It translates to CAWSASGGLRYTGELFF.

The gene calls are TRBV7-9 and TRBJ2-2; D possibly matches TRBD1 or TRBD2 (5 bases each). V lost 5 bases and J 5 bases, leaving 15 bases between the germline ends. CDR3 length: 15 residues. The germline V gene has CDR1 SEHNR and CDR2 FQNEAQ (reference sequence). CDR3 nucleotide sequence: TGTGCCAGCAGCGGACACGGGGCGGTAACCGGGGAGCTGTTTTTT. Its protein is CASSGHGAVTGELFF. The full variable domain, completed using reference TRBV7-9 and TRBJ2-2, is DTGVSQNPRHKITKRGQNVTFRCDPISEHNRLYWYRQTLGQGPEFLTYFQNEAQLEKSRLLSDRFSAERPKGSFSTLEIQRTEQGDSAMYLCASSGHGAVTGELFFGEGSRLTVL.

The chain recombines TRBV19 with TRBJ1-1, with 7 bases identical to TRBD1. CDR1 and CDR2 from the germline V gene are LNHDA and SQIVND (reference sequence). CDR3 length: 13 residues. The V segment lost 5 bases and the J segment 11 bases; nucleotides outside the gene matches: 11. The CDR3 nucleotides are TGTGCCAGTAGTGACCCTAGGGGACAGCGGGCTTTCTTT. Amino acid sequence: CASSDPRGQRAFF.

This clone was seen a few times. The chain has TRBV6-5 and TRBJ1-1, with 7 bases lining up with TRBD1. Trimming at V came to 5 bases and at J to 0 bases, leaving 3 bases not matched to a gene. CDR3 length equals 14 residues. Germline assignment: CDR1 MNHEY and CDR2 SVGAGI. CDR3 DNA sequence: TGTGCCAGCAGTCGGGACAGAATGAACACTGAAGCTTTCTTT. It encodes CASSRDRMNTEAFF.

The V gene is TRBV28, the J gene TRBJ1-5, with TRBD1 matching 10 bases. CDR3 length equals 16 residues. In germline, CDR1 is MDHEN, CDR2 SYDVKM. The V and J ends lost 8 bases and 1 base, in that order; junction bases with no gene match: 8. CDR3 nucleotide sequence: TGTGCCAGCGGACCCCGGGACAGGGGAAGCAATCAGCCCCAGCATTTT. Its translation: CASGPRDRGSNQPQHF. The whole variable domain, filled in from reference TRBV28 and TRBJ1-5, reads DVKVTQSSRYLVKRTGEKVFLECVQDMDHENMFWYRQDPGLGLRLIYFSYDVKMKEKGDIPEGYSVSREKKERFSLILESASTNQTSMYLCASGPRDRGSNQPQHFGDGTRLSIL.

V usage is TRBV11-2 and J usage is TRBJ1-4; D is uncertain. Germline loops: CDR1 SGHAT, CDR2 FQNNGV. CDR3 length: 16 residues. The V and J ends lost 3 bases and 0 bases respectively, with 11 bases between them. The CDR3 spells CASSLTYGTTNEKLFF. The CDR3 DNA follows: TGTGCCAGCAGCTTGACTTACGGTACAACTAATGAAAAACTGTTTTTT.